This T cell receptor beta chain originates from a study of CD8 T cells in ankylosing spondylitis. The study, taken as a whole, reports: Roughly eight highly homologous variants made up a TCR beta motif that seemed to typify ankylosing spondylitis blood.

The V gene's germline CDR1 is SGDLS and CDR2 YYNGEE. V was cut by 4 bases and J by 4 bases, with 14 bases left in between. The CDR3 sequence is 14 residues long. Only a few counts were recorded for this clonotype. What it recognizes is unknown. MiXCR, run by TCRdb on the 5' RACE reads, gives a single entry per CDR3 protein. The table lists more than 600,000 distinct CDR3 sequences, about 20% of them singletons, with around a fifth in the top ten. The gene calls are TRBV9 and TRBJ1-2; D perhaps matches TRBD1 (6 bases). This TCR was sampled from a male donor with ankylosing spondylitis. Sequenced input: blood, either unsorted or a sorted T cell fraction (not recorded which). The CDR3 DNA sequence: TGTGCCAGCAGCCCTTCAGGGGAGAGCTATGGCTACACCTTC. This sequence encodes CASSPSGESYGYTF.